This entry is about one T cell receptor beta chain. CDR3 length equals 15 residues. Looked up from germline, CDR1 is MDHEN and CDR2 is SYDVKM. The V segment lost 5 bases and the J segment 0 bases; nucleotides outside the gene matches: 4. This table comes from immunoSEQ multiplex PCR, and its TCRdb copy is limited to in-frame clones, with some not included. This table holds roughly 220,000 clones, roughly 94% found once. This record comes from a study of control samples from healthy donors and cancer patients. The sample comprised blood. This chain joins TRBV28 and TRBJ1-5; TRBD1 matches at 7 bases. This clonotype originated in a man aged 45 to 65 in good health. CDR3 region: CASSTGTVSNQPQHF. For the CDR3, the DNA is TGTGCCAGCAGTACAGGGACAGTTAGCAATCAGCCCCAGCATTTT.